These 16 T cell receptor beta chains share one sample of origin, sequenced in a study of cytomegalovirus exposure and HLA in healthy donors. The PCR had 60 Vbeta and 13 Jbeta primers. TCRdb's copy holds only in-frame clones and misses some; the assay was immunoSEQ multiplex PCR. The sample totals 150,000 or so clones. The sequencing input was PBMCs. Receptors were obtained from a woman in her thirties or forties in good health and CMV-seropositive.

This chain uses TRBV6-1 with TRBJ2-5; D unclear. The DNA end lines up better with TRBJ2-7; the J call may be wrong. Germline CDR1 and CDR2: MNHNS and SASEGT. The CDR3 has 12 residues. This CDR3 is CASRDAAYEQYF. In nucleotides, the CDR3 is TGTGCCAGCAGAGACGCGGCTTACGAGCAGTACTTC.

The chain has TRBV5-8 and TRBJ1-5, with TRBD1 matching 8 bases. V trimming: 4 bases; J trimming: 5 bases; junction bases outside the gene matches: 8. Germline V gene data show CDR1 as SGHTS and CDR2 as YDEGEE. The CDR3 extends over 15 amino acids. CDR3 protein: CASSPGQGLYQPQHF. For the CDR3, the DNA is TGTGCCAGCAGCCCAGGACAGGGACTATATCAGCCCCAGCATTTT.

The CDR3 DNA reads TGTGCCAGCAGTGAGTCACAGGGAACCAAAAACATTCAGTACTTC. Protein product: CASSESQGTKNIQYF. The chain couples TRBV25-1 to TRBJ2-4; a possible D gene is TRBD1 (6 bases). Deletions cut 3 bases from V and 2 bases from J, with 11 bases between. CDR3 length equals 15 residues. Germline lookup yields CDR1 MGHDK and CDR2 SYGVNS.

The chain recombines TRBV27 with TRBJ2-1; TRBD1 aligns across 11 bases. With V trimmed by 5 bases and J by 3 bases, 12 bases remained unmatched. Germline CDR1 reads MNHEY; CDR2 reads SMNVEV (reference sequence). The CDR3 has 18 amino acids. The CDR3 reads CASSPSDRGPSVYNEQFF. The CDR3 DNA follows: TGTGCCAGCAGTCCGTCGGACAGGGGGCCGTCGGTCTACAATGAGCAGTTCTTC.

The rearrangement joins TRBV28 to TRBJ2-1; perhaps TRBD1 as D (5 bases). The germline gives CDR1 MDHEN, CDR2 SYDVKM. This CDR3 contains 14 residues. Trimming took off 1 base at V and 6 bases at J, with 10 bases between the two ends. The CDR3 DNA is TGTGCCAGCAGTTTATATCAGGGAAGCAATGAGCAGTTCTTC. Encoded protein: CASSLYQGSNEQFF.

The V call is TRBV29-1, the J call TRBJ1-2, with D possibly matching TRBD1 (5 bases). V gave up 7 bases and J gave up 4 bases, with 16 bases separating them. This CDR3 is 13 amino acids long. Per the germline V gene, CDR1 is SQVTM and CDR2 is ANQGSEA. The CDR3 loop reads CSAHLGLSYGYTF. Written as DNA, the CDR3 is TGCAGCGCTCACCTGGGGCTCAGCTATGGCTACACCTTC.

The J gene is TRBJ2-3, the V gene TRBV6-5; D is perhaps TRBD2 (6 bases). In germline, CDR1 is MNHEY, CDR2 SVGAGI. This CDR3 is 15 amino acids long. V dropped 4 bases and J dropped 1 base, with 12 bases sitting between them. CDR3 sequence (DNA): TGTGCCAGCAGTTCTACGGGACTCGGCACAGATACGCAGTATTTT. Its protein product is CASSSTGLGTDTQYF.

To note about this clone: Other DNA sequences within the sample encode an identical CDR3. This chain connects TRBV7-3 to TRBJ2-1; TRBD2 matches at 13 bases. The germline V gene encodes CDR1 SGHTA and CDR2 FQGTGA. This CDR3 has 15 amino acids. V shed 4 bases and J 6 bases; nucleotides not matched to a gene: 3. The CDR3 nucleotides are TGTGCCAGCAGCTCCGGACTAGCGGGAGTCAATGAGCAGTTCTTC. It is translated as CASSSGLAGVNEQFF. The full variable domain, with the rest looked up from reference TRBV7-3 and TRBJ2-1, is GAGVSQTPSNKVTEKGKYVELRCDPISGHTALYWYRQSLGQGPEFLIYFQGTGAADDSGLPNDRFFAVRPEGSVSTLKIQRTERGDSAVYLCASSSGLAGVNEQFFGPGTRLTVL.

This chain joins TRBV28 and TRBJ2-6; 7 bases are a match to TRBD1. CDR1 is MDHEN, CDR2 SYDVKM, per germline. J lost 4 bases, V lost 5 bases, and 11 bases had no gene match. This CDR3 spans 17 amino acids. The CDR3 DNA sequence: TGTGCCAGCAGTGACAGCGGACAGGCTAAAGGGGCCAACGTCCTGACTTTC. Translation: CASSDSGQAKGANVLTF.

The V and J genes are TRBV25-1 and TRBJ2-1; a weak D match, TRBD2 (6 bases). The V end lost 2 bases, the J end lost 8 bases, and 16 bases lay between the germline ends. Per germline, CDR1 MGHDK and CDR2 SYGVNS. This CDR3 has 15 residues. In DNA, the CDR3 is TGTGCCAGCAGTGAACGGGCTAGCGAGGGCGATGAGCAGTTCTTC. Translated, it gives CASSERASEGDEQFF.

The J gene is TRBJ1-5, the V gene TRBV28; D unresolved. This CDR3 contains 12 residues. The V and J ends lost 5 bases and 5 bases respectively, with 7 bases between them. CDR1 MDHEN and CDR2 SYDVKM come from the germline V gene. The CDR3 DNA reads as TGTGCCAGCAGTCCCCTCCATCAGCCCCAGCATTTT. Protein: CASSPLHQPQHF.

CDR3 protein: CASSFRTSGRAGINEQFF. The CDR3 DNA is TGTGCCAGCAGTTTCCGGACTAGCGGGAGGGCCGGGATCAATGAGCAGTTCTTC. The chain combines TRBV27 with TRBJ2-1, with TRBD2 identical over 15 bases. The CDR3 spans 18 residues. V lost 3 bases, J lost 6 bases, and 9 bases stayed unmatched. Germline V gene data show CDR1 as MNHEY and CDR2 as SMNVEV (reference sequence).

This chain connects TRBV13 to TRBJ2-7, with TRBD2 matching over 8 bases. Germline V gives CDR1 PRHDT, CDR2 FYEKMQ (reference sequence). There are 14 residues in the CDR3. The junction had 4 bases not matched to a gene; V was cut back by 4 bases and J by 2 bases. In nucleotides, the CDR3 is TGTGCCAGCAGCTCGACTAGCGTGACCTACGAGCAGTACTTC. Protein: CASSSTSVTYEQYF.

The chain joins TRBV6-6 to TRBJ2-1; 7 bases are shared with TRBD2. J gave up 6 bases and V 4 bases, and 9 bases lay outside the gene matches. Per the germline V gene, CDR1 is MNHNY and CDR2 is SVGAGI (reference sequence). This CDR3 is built from 15 residues. The CDR3 bases are TGTGCCAGCAGTTCTTTAGTGGGAGGGCCCAATGAGCAGTTCTTC. Protein: CASSSLVGGPNEQFF.

Here the CDR3 DNA reads TGCGCCAGCAGCTACGACGGGAACTACGAGCAGTACTTC. The encoded protein is CASSYDGNYEQYF. The genes are TRBV5-1 and TRBJ2-7; tentatively, D is TRBD2 (5 bases). The germline V gene encodes CDR1 SGHRS and CDR2 YFSETQ. V was cut by 3 bases and J by 3 bases, with 10 bases left in between. The CDR3 consists of 13 residues.

The V and J genes are TRBV11-3 and TRBJ2-7; 7 bases match TRBD2. In germline, CDR1 is SGHNT, CDR2 YENEEA. V trimming: 1 base; J trimming: 5 bases; junction bases outside the gene matches: 5. This CDR3 comprises 14 residues. In nucleotides, the CDR3 is TGTGCCAGCAGCTTAGGAAGCGGGGACGACGAGCAGTACTTC. This translates into CASSLGSGDDEQYF.